This T cell receptor beta chain was obtained from a study of shared clonotypes between healthy human individuals. Study outcomes and limitations: Among non-shared clonotypes, generation probabilities were lower than among those shared by all four donors.

In the authors' workflow: In the immunoSEQ data, sequences were junction-only and lacked quality scores, so filtering differed. Assay: immunoSEQ multiplex PCR; the TCRdb copy retains only in-frame clones and omits some. The DNA was the basis for D and trimming; V, J and clone size are from that table. The sample carries about 2 million clones, just under 95% recorded once. Regarding this clone: Antigen specificity is unknown.

V gave up 4 bases and J gave up 2 bases, with 17 bases separating them. Germline-derived CDR1 and CDR2 are MGHRA and YSYEKL. The CDR3 extends over 16 amino acids. Terminally differentiated effector memory CD45RA+ cells were left out of the naive CD8 fraction, which was CD45RO-negative and positively selected for CCR7. Source material: naive CD8+ T cells sorted from blood. The clonotype was recovered from a man younger than 35 in good health. The chain has TRBV4-1 and TRBJ1-1; D call uncertain. The CDR3 sequence: CASSLYSDQLNTEAFF. The CDR3 DNA sequence: TGCGCCAGCAGCCTTTACTCCGACCAACTAAACACTGAAGCTTTCTTT.